These 22 T cell receptor beta chains came from one sample sequenced in a study of shared clonotypes between healthy human individuals (dated by TCRdb to 2019 to 2021). Receptors were amplified or captured by the immunoSEQ multiplex PCR assay. TCRdb obtained this table from immuneACCESS and retained in-frame rearrangements with V and J assigned. These tables miss some clones; where compared with another copy, unresolved V genes account for less than half of the shortfall, and the remainder is unexplained. The sample has over a million clones on record, around 98% of them singletons. 0.45% of the sample is taken by the ten largest. Sequences were obtained from naive CD4+ T cells sorted from blood. The sample's cell subset or site label, in plain terms: CD45RA+ positively selected. The receptors come from a man aged 25-40 years in good health.

This chain links TRBV6-1 with TRBJ1-5; D may be TRBD1 (5 bases). V gave up 7 bases and J gave up 7 bases, with 17 bases separating them. CDR1 is MNHNS and CDR2 is SASEGT in the germline V gene. This CDR3 comprises 14 residues. For the CDR3, the DNA is TGTGCCAGCACTTGGGGCCTGCTCGGACAGCCCCAGCATTTT. Residues: CASTWGLLGQPQHF.

The chain carries TRBV19 and TRBJ1-4; D perhaps matches TRBD1 (6 bases). CDR3 size: 15 residues. The ends were cut back, 4 bases at V and 0 bases at J, with 9 bases in the middle. Germline CDR1 LNHDA, CDR2 SQIVND (reference sequence). The CDR3 loop reads CASSRDTATNEKLFF. CDR3 coding DNA: TGTGCCAGTAGTAGGGACACTGCAACTAATGAAAAACTGTTTTTT.

The chain couples TRBV7-9 to TRBJ2-1, with D perhaps TRBD2 (5 bases). V lost 5 bases and J 8 bases, leaving 16 bases between the germline ends. This CDR3 has 14 residues. CDR1 and CDR2 (germline): SEHNR, FQNEAQ (reference sequence). CDR3 in DNA: TGTGCCAGCAGCCTAGGAGTGTACGGGGATGAGCAGTTCTTC. Amino acid sequence: CASSLGVYGDEQFF.

The rearrangement joins TRBV6-1 to TRBJ2-7; D may correspond to TRBD1 or TRBD2 (5 bases each). The CDR3 has 13 residues. V dropped 10 bases and J dropped 7 bases, with 20 bases sitting between them. The germline V gene encodes CDR1 MNHNS and CDR2 SASEGT. This CDR3 reads CATGEGTKGEQYF. The CDR3 coding sequence is TGTGCCACAGGCGAGGGGACCAAAGGAGAGCAGTACTTC.

The chain is built from TRBV29-1 and TRBJ2-7; D is possibly TRBD1 or TRBD2 (7 bases each). In germline, CDR1 is SQVTM, CDR2 ANQGSEA. The ends were cut back, 5 bases at V and 3 bases at J, with 20 bases in the middle. The CDR3 length is 15 residues. The CDR3 bases are TGCAGCGTTCAGGGGGGGCGGGAGTGGAACTACGAGCAGTACTTC. It is translated as CSVQGGREWNYEQYF.

The genes are TRBV5-4 and TRBJ1-4; 8 bases match TRBD1. The CDR3 consists of 16 residues. Germline CDR1 is SGHNT and CDR2 is YYREEE (reference sequence). The V and J ends lost 4 bases and 3 bases, in that order; junction bases with no gene match: 8. CDR3: CASSPEQGASNEKLFF. DNA for the CDR3: TGTGCCAGCAGCCCCGAGCAGGGGGCATCTAATGAAAAACTGTTTTTT.

The sample holds one count of this clone. V gene TRBV5-6 combines with J gene TRBJ2-7, with 8 bases identical to TRBD2. CDR1 is SGHDT, CDR2 YYEEEE, per germline. Trimming at V came to 3 bases and at J to 3 bases, leaving 8 bases not matched to a gene. The CDR3 spans 15 residues. The CDR3 protein is CASSSGLGHRYEQYF. The CDR3 nucleotides read TGTGCCAGCAGCTCGGGACTAGGCCACCGCTACGAGCAGTACTTC. The variable domain in full, completed from reference TRBV5-6 and TRBJ2-7, reads DAGVTQSPTHLIKTRGQQVTLRCSPKSGHDTVSWYQQALGQGPQFIFQYYEEEERQRGNFPDRFSGHQFPNYSSELNVNALLLGDSALYLCASSSGLGHRYEQYFGPGTRLTVT.

The V and J genes are TRBV7-2 and TRBJ2-7; D uncertain. Germline values: CDR1 SGHTA, CDR2 FQGNSA. V dropped 5 bases and J dropped 3 bases, with 11 bases sitting between them. This CDR3 region has 13 residues. The CDR3 sequence is CASSPRSDYEQYF. CDR3 bases: TGTGCCAGCAGCCCACGCTCGGACTACGAGCAGTACTTC.

The V gene is TRBV6-5, the J gene TRBJ2-5, with D maybe TRBD2 (6 bases). This CDR3 contains 14 residues. Trimming shortened V by 6 bases and J by 4 bases, and 15 bases separated the two germline ends. The germline V gene encodes CDR1 MNHEY and CDR2 SVGAGI. The CDR3 nucleotides are TGTGCCAGCAGGCGGGACCCTGGGTCAGAGACCCAGTACTTC. It encodes CASRRDPGSETQYF.

CDR3 nucleotides: TGTGCCAGCAGTTTAAGGGCACGAAAAGAAGGTGTAAGGACAGATACGCAGTATTTT. It codes for CASSLRARKEGVRTDTQYF. This chain connects TRBV27 to TRBJ2-3, with D unclear. The CDR3 length is 19 residues. Germline assignment: CDR1 MNHEY and CDR2 SMNVEV (reference sequence). Trimming took off 2 bases at V and 3 bases at J, with 24 bases between the two ends.

The chain is built from TRBV30 and TRBJ1-3; D gene ambiguous. Germline V lookup: CDR1 GTSNPN, CDR2 SVGIG (reference sequence). The CDR3 has 11 amino acids. V lost 3 bases and J 10 bases, leaving 10 bases between the germline ends. CDR3 in amino acids: CAWSALGTIYF. As DNA, the CDR3 is TGTGCCTGGAGCGCCCTCGGTACCATATATTTT.

As regards this clone: Other DNA sequences in this specimen translate into the identical CDR3. The chain joins TRBV27 to TRBJ2-7, with 10 bases identical to TRBD2. The ends lost 5 bases at V and 3 bases at J; junction bases unmatched: 4. Germline CDR1 is MNHEY and CDR2 is SMNVEV (reference sequence). CDR3 size: 14 residues. The CDR3 region is CASSPSSGSYEQYF. The CDR3 DNA sequence: TGTGCCAGCAGTCCTTCTAGCGGGAGCTACGAGCAGTACTTC.

To note about this clone: Other DNA sequences in this specimen translate into the identical CDR3. This chain connects TRBV18 to TRBJ2-2, with 9 bases matching TRBD2. J gave up 0 bases and V 1 base, and 3 bases lay outside the gene matches. CDR1 and CDR2 (germline): KGHSH, LQKENI. CDR3 length: 17 residues. The CDR3 DNA reads as TGTGCCAGCTCACCACTGACTAGCGGATCGAACACCGGGGAGCTGTTTTTT. Translated, it gives CASSPLTSGSNTGELFF.

The V call is TRBV7-2, the J call TRBJ1-1, with no clear D. From germline, CDR1 is SGHTA and CDR2 FQGNSA. The CDR3 loop spans 13 amino acids. V dropped 5 bases and J dropped 8 bases, with 15 bases sitting between them. The CDR3 here is CASSVLGSSEAFF. The CDR3 bases are TGTGCCAGCAGCGTACTCGGTAGTTCCGAAGCTTTCTTT. Supplemented by reference TRBV7-2 and TRBJ1-1, the full variable domain reads GAGVSQSPSNKVTEKGKDVELRCDPISGHTALYWYRQSLGQGLEFLIYFQGNSAPDKSGLPSDRFSAERTGGSVSTLTIQRTQQEDSAVYLCASSVLGSSEAFFGQGTRLTVV.

The chain recombines TRBV18 with TRBJ2-1; D ambiguous. Germline CDR1 KGHSH, CDR2 LQKENI. The CDR3 is 15 residues long. Trimming pared 1 base from V and 4 bases from J, leaving 11 bases between. CDR3 region: CASSPRRSPYNEQFF. The CDR3 bases are TGTGCCAGCTCACCACGCCGGAGTCCGTACAATGAGCAGTTCTTC.

The J gene is TRBJ2-7, the V gene TRBV18; a weak D match, TRBD2 (6 bases). From germline, CDR1 is KGHSH and CDR2 LQKENI. The CDR3 has 17 amino acids. V was pared by 2 bases and J by 0 bases, with 17 bases between. This chain's CDR3 is CASSPTQSGLSSYEQYF. For the CDR3, the DNA is TGTGCCAGCTCACCAACCCAGTCGGGACTTAGCTCCTACGAGCAGTACTTC.

In regard to this clone: Distinct nucleotide sequences in the sample also encode this CDR3. The J gene is TRBJ2-1, the V gene TRBV5-1, with D perhaps given as TRBD1 or TRBD2 (5 bases each). From germline, CDR1 is SGHRS and CDR2 YFSETQ. The CDR3 totals 14 residues. V was trimmed by 0 bases and J by 1 base, leaving 5 bases between them. CDR3 sequence: CASSLGGSYNEQFF. In nucleotides, the CDR3 is TGCGCCAGCAGCTTGGGGGGGTCCTACAATGAGCAGTTCTTC.

The chain employs TRBV2 and TRBJ2-1, with 10 bases matching TRBD1. This CDR3 is 16 amino acids long. V lost 6 bases and J lost 9; bases outside the gene matches: 14. The germline CDR1 and CDR2 sequences are SNHLY and FYNNEI. The CDR3 region has the DNA TGTGCCAGCAGGCCACCGGGACAGGGGAGCGTGGGTGAGCAGTTCTTC. Residues: CASRPPGQGSVGEQFF.

V gene TRBV6-5 combines with J gene TRBJ2-7; TRBD1 is a possible D gene (6 bases). The V gene's germline CDR1 is MNHEY and CDR2 SVGAGI. Trimming shortened V by 6 bases and J by 1 base, and 13 bases separated the two germline ends. This CDR3 comprises 14 residues. The chain's CDR3 is CASREQGISYEQYF. The DNA for the CDR3 is TGTGCCAGCAGGGAACAGGGAATATCCTACGAGCAGTACTTC.

Note on this clone: The same CDR3 is also encoded by other DNA sequences in this sample. The V call is TRBV28, the J call TRBJ2-7; 7 nucleotides line up with TRBD1. The V and J ends lost 6 bases and 0 bases, in that order; junction bases with no gene match: 2. The CDR3 has 13 amino acids. Germline CDR1 is MDHEN and CDR2 is SYDVKM. As DNA, the CDR3 is TGTGCCAGCAGCCGGGACAGCTCCTACGAGCAGTACTTC. As protein: CASSRDSSYEQYF. Using reference TRBV28 and TRBJ2-7 for the parts outside the CDR3, the full variable domain is DVKVTQSSRYLVKRTGEKVFLECVQDMDHENMFWYRQDPGLGLRLIYFSYDVKMKEKGDIPEGYSVSREKKERFSLILESASTNQTSMYLCASSRDSSYEQYFGPGTRLTVT.

The rearrangement uses TRBV10-3 and TRBJ2-2, with 9 bases lining up with TRBD1. Per germline, CDR1 ENHRY and CDR2 SYGVKD. The V gene end was trimmed by 4 bases and the J gene end by 2 bases; junction bases not matched to a gene: 5. The CDR3 sequence is 16 residues long. The CDR3 coding sequence is TGTGCCATCAGTGTGGACAGGGGAGGTAACACCGGGGAGCTGTTTTTT. This translates into CAISVDRGGNTGELFF.

The chain is built from TRBV5-1 and TRBJ2-2; 11 nucleotides line up with TRBD2. V trimming: 6 bases; J trimming: 4 bases; junction bases outside the gene matches: 5. Per germline, CDR1 SGHRS and CDR2 YFSETQ. This CDR3 contains 15 residues. CDR3 region: CASTTSGSRTGELFF. Written as DNA, the CDR3 is TGCGCCAGCACTACTAGCGGGAGCCGCACCGGGGAGCTGTTTTTT.